This T cell receptor (beta chain) was profiled in a study of shared clonotypes between healthy human individuals. Sequenced by immunoSEQ multiplex PCR; TCRdb stores in-frame clones only, minus some. The table includes more than 150,000 clones, 66% detected once. Germline V gene lookup returns CDR1 SGHNT and CDR2 YENEEA. There are 13 residues in the CDR3. Trimming shortened V by 5 bases and J by 4 bases, and 11 bases separated the two germline ends. This clonotype was obtained from a man aged 25-45 years in good health. Sequenced input: memory CD4+ T cells sorted from blood. Regarding subset: CD45RA-negative fraction. The rearrangement uses TRBV11-3 and TRBJ1-1; D is possibly TRBD1 (6 bases). This CDR3 is CASSIDRFTEAFF. In DNA form, the CDR3 reads TGTGCCAGCAGCATTGACAGGTTCACTGAAGCTTTCTTT.